Following are 7 T cell receptor beta chains from one sample sequenced in a study of cytomegalovirus exposure and HLA in healthy donors (dated by TCRdb to 2015 to 2018). Library generation was performed with the immunoSEQ multiplex PCR assay. The source is immuneACCESS, and TCRdb retained only in-frame sequences with V and J called. Part of the clones is not carried over; for the studies checked, unresolved V genes explain less than half of this, and the remainder is unexplained. The sample contains about 75,000 clones, 70% to 90% of them found a single time. About 3% of the sample comes from the top ten. Sample: PBMCs. These receptors were collected from a man aged 25 to 40 in good health and CMV-seronegative.

This clone was seen a few times. V gene TRBV7-9 combines with J gene TRBJ2-7, with D perhaps TRBD2 (5 bases). CDR3 size: 14 residues. Germline V lookup: CDR1 SEHNR, CDR2 FQNEAQ (reference sequence). V dropped 5 bases and J dropped 7 bases, with 18 bases sitting between them. CDR3 amino acids: CASSPTTRGGEQYV. The DNA of the CDR3 is TGTGCCAGCAGCCCGACGACCCGGGGTGGAGAGCAGTACGTC.

In its sample, this clone was seen a few times. The chain recombines TRBV5-1 with TRBJ2-5; 10 bases align to TRBD1. The CDR3 has 16 residues. V shed 6 bases, J shed 4 bases, and the junction held 12 bases outside the gene matches. Germline V gives CDR1 SGHRS, CDR2 YFSETQ. CDR3 nucleotides: TGCGCCAGCATCCGGCTCGGGACAGGGGTTCGAGAGACCCAGTACTTC. Protein sequence: CASIRLGTGVRETQYF.

The chain links TRBV2 to TRBJ2-7; 7 positions agree with TRBD1. CDR3 length: 13 amino acids. Germline loops: CDR1 SNHLY, CDR2 FYNNEI. V lost 8 bases to trimming and J lost 2 bases; unmatched junction nucleotides: 6. This CDR3 is CASRQGLTYEQYF. The DNA for the CDR3 is TGTGCCAGCCGACAGGGCCTAACCTACGAGCAGTACTTC.

The CDR3 is CASSIRTSGGYEQYF. Here the CDR3 DNA reads TGTGCCAGTAGTATTCGGACTAGCGGGGGATACGAGCAGTACTTC. The chain joins TRBV19 to TRBJ2-7, with TRBD2 identical over 13 bases. The J segment lost 4 bases and the V segment lost 3 bases, leaving 3 bases of the junction unmatched. CDR1 is LNHDA, CDR2 SQIVND, per germline (reference sequence). This CDR3 has 15 residues.

The chain joins TRBV6-5 to TRBJ1-1; a possible D gene is TRBD1 (6 bases). Germline CDR1 reads MNHEY; CDR2 reads SVGAGI. The CDR3 length is 13 residues. V lost 5 bases and J 4 bases, leaving 11 bases between the germline ends. Here the CDR3 reads CASSARGSTEAFF. The CDR3 coding sequence is TGTGCCAGCAGTGCCAGGGGAAGCACTGAAGCTTTCTTT.

This clone was counted only a few times. The chain joins TRBV13 to TRBJ1-4, with no clear D. The V gene's germline CDR1 is PRHDT and CDR2 FYEKMQ (reference sequence). The CDR3 length is 13 residues. Trimming removed 5 bases from V and 0 bases from J, with 4 bases in between. The CDR3 spells CASSLTTNEKLFF. CDR3 DNA sequence: TGTGCCAGCAGCCTTACAACTAATGAAAAACTGTTTTTT.

The genes are TRBV7-6 and TRBJ2-1, with 7 bases that match TRBD2. Unmatched junction bases numbered 1, after V lost 3 bases and J lost 2 bases. This CDR3 has 14 amino acids. CDR1 is SGHVS and CDR2 is FNYEAQ in the germline V gene. The CDR3 bases are TGTGCCAGCAGCTTTGGGGGGGCCTACAATGAGCAGTTCTTC. Translation gives CASSFGGAYNEQFF.